This T cell receptor beta chain was observed in a study of shared clonotypes between healthy human individuals. Donors had no recently reported acute infections or vaccinations and were HIV-negative. All the donors were Caucasian adults who lived in Nashville, Tennessee. Some clones are missing from TCRdb's copy, which holds only in-frame ones; the method was immunoSEQ multiplex PCR. This table has over a million clones, more than 95% appearing once. The CDR3 extends over 20 amino acids. Germline assignment: CDR1 SGDLS and CDR2 YYNGEE. The trim removed 4 bases at V and 2 bases at J, leaving 15 bases unmatched.

The chain uses TRBV9 and TRBJ2-1, with 13 positions matching TRBD2. This clonotype was obtained from a man aged 30 to 39 in good health. Sequenced material: naive CD4+ T cells sorted from blood. The subset: CD45RA+ positively selected. DNA for the CDR3: TGTGCCAGCAGCCTAACCGGGACTAGCGGGATATTGCAAGCCTACAATGAGCAGTTCTTC. Translation: CASSLTGTSGILQAYNEQFF. The complete variable domain, with remaining parts taken from reference TRBV9 and TRBJ2-1, reads DSGVTQTPKHLITATGQRVTLRCSPRSGDLSVYWYQQSLDQGLQFLIQYYNGEERAKGNILERFSAQQFPDLHSELNLSSLELGDSALYFCASSLTGTSGILQAYNEQFFGPGTRLTVL.